This T cell receptor (beta chain) was recorded in a study of vaccination and CD4 T cells after COVID-19. An Oncomine TCR Beta short-read assay was used to sequence the DNA from cultured CD4+ T cells. After culture, CD4+ T cells served as the source for genomic DNA extraction. MiXCR, run by TCRdb on the PCR reads, gives a single entry per CDR3 protein. The sample has approximately 2,800 distinct CDR3 sequences; about 20% are singletons. Sample treatment: approximately 9-day PBMC culture with coronavirus spike peptide pools or control peptides (ViraFEST assay). Via ViraFEST, peptide pools expanded antigen-specific T cells before TCR sequencing. PBMCs, plated at fewer than 2.5 million per well, were grown in the presence of around 11 IU/ml IL-2 and roughly 9.6 ug/ml peptide pools. V gave up 2 bases and J gave up 11 bases, with 13 bases separating them. The CDR3 has 14 amino acids. CDR1 MNHNS and CDR2 SASEGT come from the germline V gene.

This clonotype is medium-sized (0.01 to 0.1%) within its sample. Its antigen is not known. This clonotype was obtained from a human donor who had recovered from COVID-19. The sample comprised CD4+ T cells from blood, cultured in vitro. V usage is TRBV6-1 and J usage is TRBJ1-6; unclear D gene. This CDR3 reads CASSETLSGTPLHF. The CDR3 bases are TGTGCCAGCAGTGAAACTCTAAGCGGTACACCCCTCCACTTT.